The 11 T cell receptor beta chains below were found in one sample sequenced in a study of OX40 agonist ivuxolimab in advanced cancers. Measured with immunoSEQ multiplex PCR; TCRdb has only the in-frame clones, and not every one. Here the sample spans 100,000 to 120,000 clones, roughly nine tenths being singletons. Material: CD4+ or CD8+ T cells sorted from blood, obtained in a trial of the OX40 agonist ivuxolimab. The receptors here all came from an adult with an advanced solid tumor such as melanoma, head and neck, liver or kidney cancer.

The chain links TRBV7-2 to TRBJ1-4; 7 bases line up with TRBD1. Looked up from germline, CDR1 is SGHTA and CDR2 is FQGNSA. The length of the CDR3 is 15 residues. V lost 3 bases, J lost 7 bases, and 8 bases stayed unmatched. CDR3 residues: CASSFWGQGGEKLFF. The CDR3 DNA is TGTGCCAGCAGCTTCTGGGGCCAGGGGGGTGAAAAACTGTTTTTT. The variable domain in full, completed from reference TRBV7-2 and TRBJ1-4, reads GAGVSQSPSNKVTEKGKDVELRCDPISGHTALYWYRQSLGQGLEFLIYFQGNSAPDKSGLPSDRFSAERTGGSVSTLTIQRTQQEDSAVYLCASSFWGQGGEKLFFGSGTQLSVL.

CDR3 in amino acids: CASSAQDGETQYF. The CDR3 nucleotides read TGTGCCAGCAGCGCTCAAGACGGAGAGACCCAGTACTTC. V gene TRBV7-3 combines with J gene TRBJ2-5; D not resolved. The CDR3 has 13 amino acids. Looked up from germline, CDR1 is SGHTA and CDR2 is FQGTGA. The germline V and J ends were trimmed by 5 bases and 4 bases, with 11 bases remaining between them.

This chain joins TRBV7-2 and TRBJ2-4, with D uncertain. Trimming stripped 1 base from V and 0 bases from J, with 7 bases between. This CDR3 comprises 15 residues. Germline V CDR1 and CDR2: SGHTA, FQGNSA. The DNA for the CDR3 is TGTGCCAGCAGCTTAGGACGGATAGCCAAAAACATTCAGTACTTC. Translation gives CASSLGRIAKNIQYF.

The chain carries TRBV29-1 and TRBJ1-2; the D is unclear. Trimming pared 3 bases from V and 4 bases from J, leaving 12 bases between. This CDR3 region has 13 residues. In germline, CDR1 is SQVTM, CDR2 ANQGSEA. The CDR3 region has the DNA TGCAGCGTTGATAGGCAGCCACTCTATGGCTACACCTTC. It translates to CSVDRQPLYGYTF.

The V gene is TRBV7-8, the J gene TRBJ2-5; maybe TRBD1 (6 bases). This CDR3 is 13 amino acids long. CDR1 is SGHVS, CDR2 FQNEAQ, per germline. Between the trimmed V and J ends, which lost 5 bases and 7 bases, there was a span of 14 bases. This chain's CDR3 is CASSGGRGRTQYF. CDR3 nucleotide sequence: TGTGCCAGCAGCGGAGGCAGGGGTCGGACCCAGTACTTC.

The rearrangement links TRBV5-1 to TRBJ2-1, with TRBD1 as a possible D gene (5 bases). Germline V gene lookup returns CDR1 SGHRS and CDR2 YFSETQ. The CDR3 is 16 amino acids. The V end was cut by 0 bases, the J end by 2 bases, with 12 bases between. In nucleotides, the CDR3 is TGCGCCAGCAGCTTGGAGGGGTTCCTCGCCTACAATGAGCAGTTCTTC. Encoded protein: CASSLEGFLAYNEQFF. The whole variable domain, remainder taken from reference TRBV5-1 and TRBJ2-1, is KAGVTQTPRYLIKTRGQQVTLSCSPISGHRSVSWYQQTPGQGLQFLFEYFSETQRNKGNFPGRFSGRQFSNSRSEMNVSTLELGDSALYLCASSLEGFLAYNEQFFGPGTRLTVL.

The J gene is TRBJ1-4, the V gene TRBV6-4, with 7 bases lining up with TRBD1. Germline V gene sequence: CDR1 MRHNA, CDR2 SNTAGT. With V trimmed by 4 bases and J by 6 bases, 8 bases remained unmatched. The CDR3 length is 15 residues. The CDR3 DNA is TGTGCCAGCAGTGGCCCACAGGGGTGGGATGAAAAACTGTTTTTT. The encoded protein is CASSGPQGWDEKLFF.

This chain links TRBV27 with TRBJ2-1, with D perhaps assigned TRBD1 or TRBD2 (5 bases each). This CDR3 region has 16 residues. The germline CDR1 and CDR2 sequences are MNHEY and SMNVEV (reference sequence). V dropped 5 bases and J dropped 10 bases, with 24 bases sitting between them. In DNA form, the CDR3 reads TGTGCCAGCAGTCCCCCACCGGGGCCCCCCGATGGGGAGCAGTTCTTC. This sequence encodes CASSPPPGPPDGEQFF.

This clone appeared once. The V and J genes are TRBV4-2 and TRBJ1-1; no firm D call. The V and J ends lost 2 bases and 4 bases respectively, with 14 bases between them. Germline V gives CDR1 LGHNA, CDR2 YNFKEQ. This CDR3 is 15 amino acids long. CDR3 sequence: CASSQKGVGVTEAFF. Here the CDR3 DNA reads TGTGCCAGCAGCCAAAAGGGTGTCGGGGTCACTGAAGCTTTCTTT.

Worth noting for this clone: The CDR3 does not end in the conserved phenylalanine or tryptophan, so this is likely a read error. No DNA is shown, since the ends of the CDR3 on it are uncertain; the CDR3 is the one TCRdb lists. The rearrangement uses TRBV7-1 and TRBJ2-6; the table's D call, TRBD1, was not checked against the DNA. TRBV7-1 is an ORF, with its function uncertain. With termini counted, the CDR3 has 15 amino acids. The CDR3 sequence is CASSNLTHEDKVGPI.

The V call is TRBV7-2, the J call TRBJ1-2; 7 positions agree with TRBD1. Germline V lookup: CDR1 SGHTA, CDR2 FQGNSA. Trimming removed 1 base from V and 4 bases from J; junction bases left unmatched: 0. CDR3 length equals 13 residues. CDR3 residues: CASSLEGAYGYTF. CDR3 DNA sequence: TGTGCCAGCAGCTTAGAGGGGGCCTATGGCTACACCTTC.